This T cell receptor (beta chain) was captured by sequencing in a study of molecular identifiers for immune sequencing clone quantification. Each CDR3 protein is one row after TCRdb ran MiXCR on the PCR reads. Here the sample spans over 550,000 distinct CDR3 sequences, about 25% being singletons. Germline V gene data show CDR1 as SGDLS and CDR2 as YYNGEE. CDR3 length equals 15 residues. Overall study findings and caveats: Clones of above 20 RNA copies carried over 99% of effector molecules; in naive cells they carried under 1%.

As to this clonotype: Its antigen is not identified. The germline gene is not matched at one end of the junction; a read error may be the cause.

The gene calls are TRBV9 and TRBJ2-7, with 8 bases matching TRBD1. The TCR was taken from a human donor in good health. Some libraries in this study had Jurkat cell RNA spiked in. The sequenced sample was naive CD8+ T cells from blood, with Jurkat cell RNA spiked in. Subset described: FACS-sorted CD8+CD4-CCR7+CD45RA+ naive T cells. CDR3 sequence reads: CASGVGQGTAYEQYF. The CDR3 DNA is TGTGCCAGCGGCGTAGGACAGGGTACCGCCTACGAGCAGTACTTC.